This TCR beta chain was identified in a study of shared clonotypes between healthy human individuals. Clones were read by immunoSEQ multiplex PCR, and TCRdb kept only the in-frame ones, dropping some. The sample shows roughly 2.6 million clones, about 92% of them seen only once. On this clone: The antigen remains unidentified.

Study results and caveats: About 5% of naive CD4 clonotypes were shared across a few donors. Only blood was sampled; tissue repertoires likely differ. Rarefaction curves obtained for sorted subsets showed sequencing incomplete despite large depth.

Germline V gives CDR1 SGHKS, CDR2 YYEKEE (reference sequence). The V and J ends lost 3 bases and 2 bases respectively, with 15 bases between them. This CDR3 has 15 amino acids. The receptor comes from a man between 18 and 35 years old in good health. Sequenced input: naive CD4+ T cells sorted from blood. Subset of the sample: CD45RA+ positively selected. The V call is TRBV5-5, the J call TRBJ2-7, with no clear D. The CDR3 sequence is CASSSQPPSAYEQYF. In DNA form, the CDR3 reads TGTGCCAGCAGCTCACAGCCACCAAGCGCCTACGAGCAGTACTTC.